This entry lists 20 T cell receptor beta chains sequenced from one sample in a study of CD8 T cells in ankylosing spondylitis. These receptors have no identified antigens. Findings of the study overall: Seemingly characteristic of ankylosing spondylitis blood was a TCR beta motif consisting of 7 or 8 highly homologous variants.

Each CDR3 protein is one row after TCRdb ran MiXCR on the 5' RACE reads. Counted here are about 540,000 distinct CDR3 sequences, roughly 12% occurring once; the ten biggest clones make up around 7%. The specimen sequenced was blood, either unsorted or a sorted T cell fraction (not recorded which). Every receptor here comes from a male donor with ankylosing spondylitis.

The rearrangement links TRBV27 to TRBJ2-1; 9 positions match TRBD1. CDR3 length equals 17 residues. From germline, CDR1 is MNHEY and CDR2 SMNVEV (reference sequence). With V trimmed by 6 bases and J by 8 bases, 17 bases remained unmatched. The CDR3 loop reads CASSKGIGTGFRYEQFF. The CDR3 bases are TGTGCCAGCAGCAAGGGGATCGGGACAGGGTTTCGGTATGAGCAGTTCTTC.

The V and J genes are TRBV4-1 and TRBJ2-1; 8 positions match TRBD2. This CDR3 spans 16 amino acids. The germline CDR1 and CDR2 sequences are MGHRA and YSYEKL. The V segment lost 3 bases and the J segment 4 bases; nucleotides outside the gene matches: 8. The CDR3 sequence: CASSQPGSGTYNEQFF. DNA for the CDR3: TGCGCCAGCAGCCAGCCGGGTAGCGGGACTTACAATGAGCAGTTCTTC.

This clonotype was seen only a few times. The rearrangement uses TRBV2 and TRBJ2-3, with 15 bases that match TRBD2. V lost 6 bases to trimming and J lost 6 bases; unmatched junction nucleotides: 4. Germline lookup yields CDR1 SNHLY and CDR2 FYNNEI. The CDR3 contains 15 residues. CDR3 sequence: CASSVGTSGGDTQYF. For the CDR3, the DNA is TGTGCCAGCAGCGTCGGGACTAGCGGGGGGGATACGCAGTATTTT.

The sample holds a few counts of this clonotype. The chain joins TRBV30 to TRBJ1-6; D call uncertain. CDR1 and CDR2 (germline): GTSNPN, SVGIG (reference sequence). There are 12 residues in the CDR3. The V end was cut by 3 bases, the J end by 5 bases, with 5 bases between. The CDR3, as DNA: TGTGCCTGGAGCCGCGATAATTCACCCCTCCACTTT. Amino acids: CAWSRDNSPLHF.

The chain links TRBV12-3 or TRBV12-4 to TRBJ2-2, with 11 positions matching TRBD1. The CDR3 covers 17 residues. The trim removed 5 bases at V and 7 bases at J, leaving 12 bases unmatched. The CDR3 DNA follows: TGTGCCAGCAGTCCCCATCCCCGGGGACAGGGGGACGGGGAGCTGTTTTTT. This sequence encodes CASSPHPRGQGDGELFF.

This clonotype was seen a handful of times. The chain is built from TRBV27 and TRBJ1-6; no definite D call. The CDR3 is 13 residues long. Germline CDR1 reads MNHEY; CDR2 reads SMNVEV (reference sequence). V lost 4 bases and J 6 bases, leaving 7 bases between the germline ends. CDR3 region: CASSWVSNSPLHF. DNA of the CDR3: TGTGCCAGCAGTTGGGTTTCTAATTCACCCCTCCACTTT.

This clonotype was seen at least ten times. The chain combines TRBV10-3 with TRBJ2-5; D gene uncertain. This CDR3 region has 13 residues. CDR1 ENHRY and CDR2 SYGVKD come from the germline V gene. V dropped 6 bases and J dropped 5 bases, with 13 bases sitting between them. CDR3 sequence reads: CAIRGSDTETQYF. The CDR3 DNA reads TGTGCCATCAGGGGATCAGATACGGAGACCCAGTACTTC.

This clonotype was detected only a few times. The chain joins TRBV12-3 or TRBV12-4 to TRBJ2-1; TRBD1 aligns across 9 bases. V dropped 1 base and J dropped 7; count of bases not matched to a gene: 5. This CDR3 comprises 15 residues. This CDR3 is CASSLDGQGTNEQFF. CDR3 sequence (DNA): TGTGCCAGCAGTTTAGACGGACAGGGGACGAATGAGCAGTTCTTC.

In this sample, this clonotype turned up a few times. The genes are TRBV6-1 and TRBJ1-5; D might be TRBD1 (5 bases). Trimming took off 6 bases at V and 7 bases at J, with 19 bases between the two ends. The CDR3 consists of 15 residues. Germline V lookup: CDR1 MNHNS, CDR2 SASEGT. Written as DNA, the CDR3 is TGTGCCAGCAGAGAATTGGGGCGGCCGGGCCAGCCCCAGCATTTT. The encoded protein is CASRELGRPGQPQHF.

This chain links TRBV11-2 with TRBJ2-5; D might be TRBD1 (6 bases). This CDR3 region has 14 residues. The germline gives CDR1 SGHAT, CDR2 FQNNGV. Trimming removed 5 bases from V and 4 bases from J, with 14 bases in between. CDR3 sequence reads: CASSNNRASETQYF. The CDR3 nucleotides read TGTGCCAGCAGCAATAACAGGGCTTCAGAGACCCAGTACTTC.

The chain combines TRBV7-2 with TRBJ2-7; no reliable D call. V lost 2 bases, J lost 4 bases, and 6 bases lay in between. The CDR3 sequence is 12 residues long. The germline CDR1 and CDR2 sequences are SGHTA and FQGNSA. CDR3 loop: CASSLNGYEQYV. CDR3 DNA: TGTGCCAGCAGCTTAAATGGGTACGAGCAGTACGTC.

This clonotype was recorded many times. The V and J genes are TRBV5-1 and TRBJ2-5; TRBD1 agrees at 7 bases. Germline CDR1 and CDR2: SGHRS and YFSETQ. The CDR3 consists of 15 residues. V lost 2 bases, J lost 3 bases, and 7 bases stayed unmatched. For the CDR3, the DNA is TGCGCCAGCAGCTTATCCGGGACAGCAAAAGAGACCCAGTACTTC. Protein: CASSLSGTAKETQYF.

This clonotype turned up a few times. This chain connects TRBV18 to TRBJ2-1; 11 bases map to TRBD2. Trimming cost V 4 bases and J 6 bases; bases outside gene matches: 5. The length of the CDR3 is 15 residues. Germline V lookup: CDR1 KGHSH, CDR2 LQKENI. CDR3 sequence reads: CASSQGLADLNEQFF. The DNA for the CDR3 is TGTGCCAGCTCACAGGGACTAGCGGACCTCAATGAGCAGTTCTTC. Using reference TRBV18 and TRBJ2-1 for the parts outside the CDR3, the full variable domain is NAGVMQNPRHLVRRRGQEARLRCSPMKGHSHVYWYRQLPEEGLKFMVYLQKENIIDESGMPKERFSAEFPKEGPSILRIQQVVRGDSAAYFCASSQGLADLNEQFFGPGTRLTVL.

The rearrangement links TRBV6-5 to TRBJ2-2; D ambiguous. The ends were cut back, 6 bases at V and 3 bases at J, with 5 bases in the middle. Germline-derived CDR1 and CDR2 are MNHEY and SVGAGI. The CDR3 runs to 12 residues. The CDR3 DNA follows: TGTGCCAGCAGCAAATACACCGGGGAGCTGTTTTTT. It is translated as CASSKYTGELFF.

CDR3: CASSSLTAGLRQYV. The CDR3, as DNA: TGTGCCAGCAGCTCCTTAACTGCGGGTCTCCGGCAGTACGTC. V gene TRBV7-9 combines with J gene TRBJ2-7, with D possibly TRBD2 on 5 matching bases. The V gene's germline CDR1 is SEHNR and CDR2 FQNEAQ (reference sequence). CDR3 length: 14 residues. V was cut by 4 bases and J by 9 bases, with 19 bases left in between.

The chain joins TRBV4-2 to TRBJ2-3; the D is unclear. Trimming shortened V by 0 bases and J by 3 bases, and 4 bases separated the two germline ends. CDR1 is LGHNA and CDR2 is YNFKEQ in the germline V gene. The CDR3 consists of 13 residues. CDR3 sequence: CASSQEATDTQYF. CDR3 DNA sequence: TGTGCCAGCAGCCAAGAGGCGACAGATACGCAGTATTTT.

V gene TRBV3-1 combines with J gene TRBJ2-2; 7 bases map to TRBD1. CDR1 and CDR2 from the germline V gene are LGHDT and YNNKEL (reference sequence). The CDR3 has 17 residues. V lost 1 base to trimming and J lost 2 bases; unmatched junction nucleotides: 7. CDR3 DNA sequence: TGTGCCAGCAGCCAAGGCTTAACAGGGGTAAACACCGGGGAGCTGTTTTTT. Translation gives CASSQGLTGVNTGELFF. Variable domain in full (rest from reference TRBV3-1 and TRBJ2-2): DTAVSQTPKYLVTQMGNDKSIKCEQNLGHDTMYWYKQDSKKFLKIMFSYNNKELIINETVPNRFSPKSPDKAHLNLHINSLELGDSAVYFCASSQGLTGVNTGELFFGEGSRLTVL.

The CDR3 protein is CAHDGAGGSATNEKLFF. CDR3 bases: TGTGCCCACGACGGGGCAGGGGGTTCTGCAACTAATGAAAAACTGTTTTTT. V is TRBV7-9 and J is TRBJ1-4; 7 bases map to TRBD1. The CDR3 sequence is 17 residues long. J gave up 0 bases and V 11 bases, and 15 bases lay outside the gene matches. The germline CDR1 and CDR2 sequences are SEHNR and FQNEAQ (reference sequence).

This clonotype occurred a few times. This rearrangement joins TRBV6-2 or TRBV6-3 to TRBJ2-7; 9 nucleotides agree with TRBD1. The length of the CDR3 is 14 residues. The V gene's germline CDR1 is MNHEY and CDR2 SVGEGT. J lost 3 bases, V lost 2 bases, and 2 bases had no gene match. CDR3 nucleotides: TGTGCCAGCAGTTACAGACAGGGGGGCTACGAGCAGTACTTC. This codes for CASSYRQGGYEQYF.

This clonotype was seen more than once but under ten times. This chain connects TRBV29-1 to TRBJ1-1; maybe TRBD1 (5 bases). Germline V CDR1 and CDR2: SQVTM, ANQGSEA. V was cut by 5 bases and J by 8 bases, with 15 bases left in between. The CDR3 has 12 residues. CDR3 in DNA: TGCAGCGTTAGGGGCAGCCCATCCGAAGCTTTCTTT. The encoded protein is CSVRGSPSEAFF.